A single sample gave rise to the 3 T cell receptor beta chains below, sequenced in a study of CD8+ T cells in alopecia areata (dated by TCRdb to about 2018). The protocol used for the library was the immunoSEQ multiplex PCR assay. For TCR sequencing, RNA was extracted from every sample and reverse transcribed into cDNA to serve as template. TCRdb provides this immuneACCESS table in a form limited to in-frame rearrangements. Some clones are lacking; in checked studies, under half of them reflect an unresolved V gene, and why the rest are absent is not known. The sample includes about 99,000 clones, with approximately 60% observed a single time. The ten largest clones represent 8% to 10% of the sample. Sample: CD4+ T cells sorted from blood. The source of these receptors is a human donor in good health.

This clone was detected a few times. The gene calls are TRBV5-1 and TRBJ1-5; D not certain. There are 14 residues in the CDR3. V was pared by 0 bases and J by 0 bases, with 4 bases between. Germline V CDR1 and CDR2: SGHRS, YFSETQ. The CDR3 loop reads CASSLGGSNQPQHF. The DNA for the CDR3 is TGCGCCAGCAGCTTGGGAGGTAGCAATCAGCCCCAGCATTTT.

The table lists this clone with a few counts. The J gene is TRBJ2-1, the V gene TRBV29-1; D is perhaps TRBD1 (5 bases). CDR3 length equals 13 residues. V was pared by 4 bases and J by 4 bases, with 11 bases between. In germline, CDR1 is SQVTM, CDR2 ANQGSEA. Written as DNA, the CDR3 is TGCAGCGTTGCCACCGACAGATACAATGAGCAGTTCTTC. Protein: CSVATDRYNEQFF.

The V call is TRBV25-1, the J call TRBJ2-7, with 8 bases aligning to TRBD1. Germline assignment: CDR1 MGHDK and CDR2 SYGVNS. Unmatched junction bases numbered 11, after V lost 4 bases and J lost 6 bases. The CDR3 loop spans 15 amino acids. This chain's CDR3 is CASSVLDREVGEQYF. Here the CDR3 DNA reads TGTGCCAGCAGTGTACTGGACAGGGAAGTTGGCGAGCAGTACTTC.